The 8 T cell receptor beta chains below come from one sample, sequenced in a study of T cell changes during pregnancy in multiple sclerosis. Only in-frame clones appear in the TCRdb table, and some are missing; sequencing was by immunoSEQ multiplex PCR. The repertoire holds about 110,000 clones, with less than 95% as singletons. Here the sequenced sample was peripheral blood, taken after pregnancy. The receptors come from a female donor with multiple sclerosis, enrolled in a pregnancy study.

The chain employs TRBV7-3 and TRBJ2-1, with D perhaps matching TRBD1 (6 bases). Looked up from germline, CDR1 is SGHTA and CDR2 is FQGTGA. The V end lost 5 bases, the J end lost 10 bases, and 12 bases lay between the germline ends. The CDR3 extends over 12 amino acids. The DNA of the CDR3 is TGTGCCAGCAGCGGGGGCAGCCGGGAGCAGTTCTTC. Translated: CASSGGSREQFF.

The chain recombines TRBV5-1 with TRBJ2-7, with 7 positions matching TRBD1. The CDR3 has 15 amino acids. Trimming cost V 3 bases and J 3 bases; bases outside gene matches: 9. The germline gives CDR1 SGHRS, CDR2 YFSETQ. CDR3 bases: TGCGCCAGCAGCTCGACAGGGACACAGTTCTACGAGCAGTACTTC. This encodes CASSSTGTQFYEQYF. The full variable domain, with the rest looked up from reference TRBV5-1 and TRBJ2-7, is KAGVTQTPRYLIKTRGQQVTLSCSPISGHRSVSWYQQTPGQGLQFLFEYFSETQRNKGNFPGRFSGRQFSNSRSEMNVSTLELGDSALYLCASSSTGTQFYEQYFGPGTRLTVT.

The chain employs TRBV5-1 and TRBJ2-1; the match to TRBD2 covers 12 bases. With V trimmed by 0 bases and J by 7 bases, 5 bases remained unmatched. This CDR3 is built from 16 residues. Germline loops: CDR1 SGHRS, CDR2 YFSETQ. In nucleotides, the CDR3 is TGCGCCAGCAGCTTGGTTGGACTAGCGGGGCTAAATGAGCAGTTCTTC. It is translated as CASSLVGLAGLNEQFF.

The chain joins TRBV21-1 to TRBJ2-5; TRBD1, the D gene given by the table, was not confirmed from the DNA. TRBV21-1 counts as a pseudogene. The CDR3 is made up of 16 amino acids. The CDR3 region is CASSPGLQGYQETQYF. The CDR3 nucleotides read TGTGCCAGCAGCCCCGGCCTACAGGGTTACCAAGAGACCCAGTACTTC.

The J gene is TRBJ2-2, the V gene TRBV7-3; D might be TRBD1 (5 bases). The CDR3 has 14 amino acids. Trimming took 3 bases from V and 5 from J, leaving 10 bases between them. Germline V gene sequence: CDR1 SGHTA, CDR2 FQGTGA. The CDR3 spells CASSFNKGTGELFF. For the CDR3, the DNA is TGTGCCAGCAGCTTCAATAAGGGGACCGGGGAGCTGTTTTTT.

This clone was observed a single time. The chain is built from TRBV19 and TRBJ2-5, with D uncertain. CDR3 length equals 14 residues. Looked up from germline, CDR1 is LNHDA and CDR2 is SQIVND (reference sequence). V lost 5 bases to trimming and J lost 2 bases, with 12 bases between them. CDR3 amino acids: CASSSPGSQETQYF. DNA for the CDR3: TGTGCCAGTAGTTCCCCCGGGTCTCAAGAGACCCAGTACTTC.

This chain connects TRBV4-2 to TRBJ2-1; D might be TRBD2 (6 bases). This CDR3 is built from 15 residues. Germline CDR1 reads LGHNA; CDR2 reads YNFKEQ. Trimming stripped 1 base from V and 5 bases from J, with 12 bases between. The CDR3 spells CASSQVGGTHNEQFF. The CDR3, as DNA: TGTGCCAGCAGCCAAGTAGGAGGGACCCACAATGAGCAGTTCTTC.

The chain recombines TRBV6-1 with TRBJ2-1, with D tentatively TRBD1 (5 bases). The CDR3 sequence is 15 residues long. Per the germline V gene, CDR1 is MNHNS and CDR2 is SASEGT. Trimming pared 4 bases from V and 1 base from J, leaving 11 bases between. DNA of the CDR3: TGTGCCAGCAGTGGCAGGGTAATTTCCTACAATGAGCAGTTCTTC. Amino acids: CASSGRVISYNEQFF.